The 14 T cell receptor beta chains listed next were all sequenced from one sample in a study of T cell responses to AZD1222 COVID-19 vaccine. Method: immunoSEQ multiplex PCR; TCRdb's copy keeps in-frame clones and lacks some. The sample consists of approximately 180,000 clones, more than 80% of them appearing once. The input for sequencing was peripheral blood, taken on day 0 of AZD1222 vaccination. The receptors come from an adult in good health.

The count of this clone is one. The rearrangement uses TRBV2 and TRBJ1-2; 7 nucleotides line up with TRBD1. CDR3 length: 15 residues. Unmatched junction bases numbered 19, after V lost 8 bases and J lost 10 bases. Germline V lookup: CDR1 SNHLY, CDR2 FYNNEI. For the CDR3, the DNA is TGTGCCAGCCGACAGGGCCCAGAACTTCTACTGGCCTACACCTTC. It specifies CASRQGPELLLAYTF.

The CDR3 loop reads CASSHTGGVDTGELFF. The CDR3 DNA is TGTGCCAGCAGCCACACAGGGGGCGTGGACACCGGGGAGCTGTTTTTT. V and J are TRBV16 and TRBJ2-2, with 9 bases fitting TRBD1. There are 16 residues in the CDR3. Per germline, CDR1 KGHSY and CDR2 FQNENV. V was clipped by 3 bases and J by 3 bases; unmatched bases: 5.

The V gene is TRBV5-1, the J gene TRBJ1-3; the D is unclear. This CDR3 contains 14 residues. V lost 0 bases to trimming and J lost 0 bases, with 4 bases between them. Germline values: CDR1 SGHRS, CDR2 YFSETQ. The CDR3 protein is CASSLEHSGNTIYF. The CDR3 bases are TGCGCCAGCAGCTTGGAACACTCTGGAAACACCATATATTTT.

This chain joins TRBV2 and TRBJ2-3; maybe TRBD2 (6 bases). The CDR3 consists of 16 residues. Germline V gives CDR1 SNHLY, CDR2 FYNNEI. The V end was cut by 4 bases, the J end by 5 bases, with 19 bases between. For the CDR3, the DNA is TGTGCCAGCAGTGTCTTTGCCGGGAGTGATATAGATACGCAGTATTTT. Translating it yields CASSVFAGSDIDTQYF.

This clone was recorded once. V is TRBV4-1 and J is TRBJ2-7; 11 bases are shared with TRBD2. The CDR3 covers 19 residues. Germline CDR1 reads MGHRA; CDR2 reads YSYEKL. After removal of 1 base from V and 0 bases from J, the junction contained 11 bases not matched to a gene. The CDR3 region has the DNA TGCGCCAGCAGCCAAGGTATACTAGCGGGAGTTCCGAGCTCCTACGAGCAGTACTTC. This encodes CASSQGILAGVPSSYEQYF.

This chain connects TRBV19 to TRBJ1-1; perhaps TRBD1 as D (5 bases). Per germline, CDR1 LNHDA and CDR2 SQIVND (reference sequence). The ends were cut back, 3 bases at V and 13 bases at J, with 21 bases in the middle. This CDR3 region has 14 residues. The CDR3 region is CASSMGQGASSGFF. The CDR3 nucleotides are TGTGCCAGTAGTATGGGGCAGGGCGCAAGTTCCGGTTTCTTT.

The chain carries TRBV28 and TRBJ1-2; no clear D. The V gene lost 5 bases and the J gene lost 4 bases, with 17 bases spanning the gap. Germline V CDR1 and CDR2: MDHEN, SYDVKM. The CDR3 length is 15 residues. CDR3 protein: CASSPPAPAIYGYTF. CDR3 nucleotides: TGTGCCAGCAGTCCCCCGGCGCCAGCTATCTATGGCTACACCTTC.

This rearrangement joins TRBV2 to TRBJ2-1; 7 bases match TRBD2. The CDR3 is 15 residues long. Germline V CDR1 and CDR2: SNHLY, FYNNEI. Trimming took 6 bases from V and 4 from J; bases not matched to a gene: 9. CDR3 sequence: CASRYTSEGYNEQFF. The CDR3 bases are TGTGCCAGCAGGTATACTAGCGAGGGTTACAATGAGCAGTTCTTC.

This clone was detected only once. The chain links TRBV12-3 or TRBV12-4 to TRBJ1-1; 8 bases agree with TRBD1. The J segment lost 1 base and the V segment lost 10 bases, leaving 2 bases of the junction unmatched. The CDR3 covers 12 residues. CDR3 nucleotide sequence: TGTGCCACCGGGACAGGGAACACTGAAGCTTTCTTT. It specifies CATGTGNTEAFF.

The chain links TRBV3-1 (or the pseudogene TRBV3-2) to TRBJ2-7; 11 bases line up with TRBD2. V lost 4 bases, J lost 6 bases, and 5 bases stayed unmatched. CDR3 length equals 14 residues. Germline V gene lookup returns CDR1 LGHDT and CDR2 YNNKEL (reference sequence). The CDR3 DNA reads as TGTGCCAGCAGCCCTGGTAGCGGGAGGGGCGAGCAGTACTTC. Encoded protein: CASSPGSGRGEQYF.

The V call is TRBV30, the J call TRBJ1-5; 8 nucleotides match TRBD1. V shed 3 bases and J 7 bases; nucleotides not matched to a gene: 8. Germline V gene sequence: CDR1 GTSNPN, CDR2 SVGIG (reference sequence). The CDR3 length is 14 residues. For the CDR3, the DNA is TGTGCCTGGAGGGGCCAGGGGGCGTCCCAGCCCCAGCATTTT. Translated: CAWRGQGASQPQHF.

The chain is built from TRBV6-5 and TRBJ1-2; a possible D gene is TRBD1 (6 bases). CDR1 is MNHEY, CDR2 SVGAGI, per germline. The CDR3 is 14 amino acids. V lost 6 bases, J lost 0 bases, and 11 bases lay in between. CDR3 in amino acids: CASRTGDSNYGYTF. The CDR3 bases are TGTGCCAGCAGGACAGGAGATTCTAACTATGGCTACACCTTC.

The CDR3 DNA is TGTGCCTGGACGAGGGGCCTATCAGATACGCAGTATTTT. This sequence encodes CAWTRGLSDTQYF. This rearrangement joins TRBV30 to TRBJ2-3, with D perhaps assigned TRBD1 or TRBD2 (5 bases each). CDR3 length: 13 amino acids. Germline V gene lookup returns CDR1 GTSNPN and CDR2 SVGIG (reference sequence). Deletions cut 4 bases from V and 4 bases from J, with 12 bases between.

CDR3 coding DNA: TGTGCCAGCAGCATGGGGGCGACTAGTCTGGGCGAGCAGTACTTC. It specifies CASSMGATSLGEQYF. The chain carries TRBV14 and TRBJ2-7, with D perhaps being TRBD1 or TRBD2 (6 bases each). Trimming cost V 5 bases and J 6 bases, with 20 bases left between them. The CDR3 extends over 15 amino acids. Germline assignment: CDR1 SGHDN and CDR2 FVKESK.